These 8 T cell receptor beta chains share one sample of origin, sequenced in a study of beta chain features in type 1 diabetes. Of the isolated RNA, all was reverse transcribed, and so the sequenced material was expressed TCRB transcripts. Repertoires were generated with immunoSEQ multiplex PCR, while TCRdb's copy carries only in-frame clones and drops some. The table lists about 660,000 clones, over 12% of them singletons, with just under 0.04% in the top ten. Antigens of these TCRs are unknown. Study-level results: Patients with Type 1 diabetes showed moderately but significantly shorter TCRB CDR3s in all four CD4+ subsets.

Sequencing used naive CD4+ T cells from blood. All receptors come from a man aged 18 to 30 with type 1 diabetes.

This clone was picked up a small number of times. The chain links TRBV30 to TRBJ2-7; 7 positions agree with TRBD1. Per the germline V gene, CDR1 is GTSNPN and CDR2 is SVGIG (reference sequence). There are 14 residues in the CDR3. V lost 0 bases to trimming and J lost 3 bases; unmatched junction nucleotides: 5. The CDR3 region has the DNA TGTGCCTGGAGTGTAGGTACAGGGGACTACGAGCAGTACTTC. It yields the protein CAWSVGTGDYEQYF.

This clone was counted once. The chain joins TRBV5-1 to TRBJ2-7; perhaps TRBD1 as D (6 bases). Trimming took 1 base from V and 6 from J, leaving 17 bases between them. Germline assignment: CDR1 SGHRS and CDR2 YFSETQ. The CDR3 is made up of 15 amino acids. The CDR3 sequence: CASSLRHGTSSEQYF. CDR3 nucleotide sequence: TGCGCCAGCAGCTTGAGACACGGGACATCGAGCGAGCAGTACTTC.

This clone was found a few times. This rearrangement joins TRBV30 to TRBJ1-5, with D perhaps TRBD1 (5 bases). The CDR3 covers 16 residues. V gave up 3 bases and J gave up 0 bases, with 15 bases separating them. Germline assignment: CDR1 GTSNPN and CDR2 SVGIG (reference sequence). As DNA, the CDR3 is TGTGCCTGGAGGGGGCCTGGGGTTTATAGCAATCAGCCCCAGCATTTT. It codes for CAWRGPGVYSNQPQHF.

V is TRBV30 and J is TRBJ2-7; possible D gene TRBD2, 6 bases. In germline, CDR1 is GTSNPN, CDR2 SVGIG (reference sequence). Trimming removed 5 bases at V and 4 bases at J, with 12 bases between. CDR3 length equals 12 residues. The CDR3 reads CAWGRAGYEQYF. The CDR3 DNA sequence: TGTGCCTGGGGGAGAGCGGGTTACGAGCAGTACTTC.

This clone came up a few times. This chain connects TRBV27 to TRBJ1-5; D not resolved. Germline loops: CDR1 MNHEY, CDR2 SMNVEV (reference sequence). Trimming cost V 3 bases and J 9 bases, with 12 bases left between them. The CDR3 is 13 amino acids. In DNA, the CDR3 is TGTGCCAGCAGTTTTGAGACCAACGGGCCCCAGCATTTT. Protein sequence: CASSFETNGPQHF.

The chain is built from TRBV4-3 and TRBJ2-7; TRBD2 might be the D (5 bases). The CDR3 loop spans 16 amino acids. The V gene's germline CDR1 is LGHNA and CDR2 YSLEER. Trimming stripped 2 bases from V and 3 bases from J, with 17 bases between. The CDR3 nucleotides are TGCGCCAGCAGCCAAATCCTCGGGGTTTCGGGCTACGAGCAGTACTTC. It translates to CASSQILGVSGYEQYF.

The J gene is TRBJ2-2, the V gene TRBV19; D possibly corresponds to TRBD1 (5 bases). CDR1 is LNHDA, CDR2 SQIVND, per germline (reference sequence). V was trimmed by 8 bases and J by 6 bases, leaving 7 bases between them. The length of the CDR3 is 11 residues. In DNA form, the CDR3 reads TGTGCCAGTCTCAGGGCCGGGGAGCTGTTTTTT. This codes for CASLRAGELFF.

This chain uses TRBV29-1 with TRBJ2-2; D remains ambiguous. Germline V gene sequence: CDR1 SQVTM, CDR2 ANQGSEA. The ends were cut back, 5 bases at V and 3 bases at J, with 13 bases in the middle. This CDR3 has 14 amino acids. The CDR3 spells CSVIEMLDTGELFF. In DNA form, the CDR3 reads TGCAGCGTTATCGAGATGTTAGACACCGGGGAGCTGTTTTTT.